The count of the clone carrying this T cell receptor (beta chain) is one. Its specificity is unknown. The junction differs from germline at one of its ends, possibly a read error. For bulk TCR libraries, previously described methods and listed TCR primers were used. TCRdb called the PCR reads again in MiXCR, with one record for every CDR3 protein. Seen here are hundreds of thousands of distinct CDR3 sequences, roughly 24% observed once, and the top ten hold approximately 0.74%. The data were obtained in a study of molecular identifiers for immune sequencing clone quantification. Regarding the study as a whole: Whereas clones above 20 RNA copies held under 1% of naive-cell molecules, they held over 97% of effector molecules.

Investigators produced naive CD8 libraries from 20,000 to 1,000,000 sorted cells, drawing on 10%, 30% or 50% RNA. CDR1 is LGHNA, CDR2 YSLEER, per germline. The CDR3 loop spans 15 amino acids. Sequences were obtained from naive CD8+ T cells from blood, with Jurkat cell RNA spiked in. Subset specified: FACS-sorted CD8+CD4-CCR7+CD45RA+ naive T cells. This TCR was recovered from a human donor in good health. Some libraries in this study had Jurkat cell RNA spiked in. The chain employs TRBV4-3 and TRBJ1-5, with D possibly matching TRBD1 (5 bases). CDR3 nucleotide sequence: TGCGCCAGCAGCCAAGACAGGGCTAGCAATCAGCCCCCGCATTTT. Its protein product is CASSQDRASNQPPHF.